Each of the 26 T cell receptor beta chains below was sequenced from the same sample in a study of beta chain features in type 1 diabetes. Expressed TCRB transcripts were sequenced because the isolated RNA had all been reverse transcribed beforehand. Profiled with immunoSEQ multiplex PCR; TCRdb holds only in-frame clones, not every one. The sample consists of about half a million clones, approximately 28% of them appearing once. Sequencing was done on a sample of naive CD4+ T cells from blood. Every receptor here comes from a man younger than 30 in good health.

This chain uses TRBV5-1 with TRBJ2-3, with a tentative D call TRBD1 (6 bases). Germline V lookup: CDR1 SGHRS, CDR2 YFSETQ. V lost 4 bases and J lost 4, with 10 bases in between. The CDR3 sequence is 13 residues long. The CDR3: CASSQGSADTQYF. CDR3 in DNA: TGCGCCAGCAGCCAGGGGTCGGCAGATACGCAGTATTTT.

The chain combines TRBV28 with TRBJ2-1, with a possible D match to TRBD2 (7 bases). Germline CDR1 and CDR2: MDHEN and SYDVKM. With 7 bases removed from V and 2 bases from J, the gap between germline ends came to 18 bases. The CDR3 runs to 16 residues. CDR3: CASTLVGGLAYNEQFF. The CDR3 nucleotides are TGTGCCAGCACCCTCGTCGGGGGGCTAGCCTACAATGAGCAGTTCTTC. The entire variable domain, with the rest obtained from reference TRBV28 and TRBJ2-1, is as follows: DVKVTQSSRYLVKRTGEKVFLECVQDMDHENMFWYRQDPGLGLRLIYFSYDVKMKEKGDIPEGYSVSREKKERFSLILESASTNQTSMYLCASTLVGGLAYNEQFFGPGTRLTVL.

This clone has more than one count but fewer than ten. This CDR3 is CASSPPGGLNTEAFF. Written as DNA, the CDR3 is TGCGCCAGCAGCCCCCCAGGGGGCTTGAACACTGAAGCTTTCTTT. The chain uses TRBV4-1 and TRBJ1-1; 8 bases align to TRBD1. The CDR3 has 15 amino acids. CDR1 and CDR2 from the germline V gene are MGHRA and YSYEKL. The junction had 4 bases not matched to a gene; V was cut back by 4 bases and J by 0 bases.

CDR3 coding DNA: TGTGCCAGCAGCCCCCGGAGGGCCGCAAAAGGCGAGACCCAGTACTTC. It is translated as CASSPRRAAKGETQYF. The chain joins TRBV14 to TRBJ2-5; a possible D gene is TRBD2 (6 bases). V shed 4 bases and J shed 5 bases, with 20 bases lying between them. This CDR3 has 16 residues. The germline V gene encodes CDR1 SGHDN and CDR2 FVKESK. Full variable domain (rest looked up from reference TRBV14 and TRBJ2-5): EAGVTQFPSHSVIEKGQTVTLRCDPISGHDNLYWYRRVMGKEIKFLLHFVKESKQDESGMPNNRFLAERTGGTYSTLKVQPAELEDSGVYFCASSPRRAAKGETQYFGPGTRLLVL.

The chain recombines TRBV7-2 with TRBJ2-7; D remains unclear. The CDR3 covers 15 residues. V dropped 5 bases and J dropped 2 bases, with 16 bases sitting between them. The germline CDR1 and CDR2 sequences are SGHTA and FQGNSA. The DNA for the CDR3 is TGTGCCAGCAGCCTGGACCCGTCTACCCCCTACGAGCAGTACTTC. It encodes CASSLDPSTPYEQYF.

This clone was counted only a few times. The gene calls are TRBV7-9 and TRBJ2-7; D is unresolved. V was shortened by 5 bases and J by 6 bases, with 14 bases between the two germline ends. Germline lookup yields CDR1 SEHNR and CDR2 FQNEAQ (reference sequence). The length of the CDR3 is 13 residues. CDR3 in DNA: TGTGCCAGCAGCCCGAGACTTTTATCCGAGCAGTACTTC. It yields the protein CASSPRLLSEQYF.

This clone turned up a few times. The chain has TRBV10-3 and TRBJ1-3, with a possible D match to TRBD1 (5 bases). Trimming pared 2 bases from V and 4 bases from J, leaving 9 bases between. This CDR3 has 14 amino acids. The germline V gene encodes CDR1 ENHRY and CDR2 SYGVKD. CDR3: CAISEPGRGNTIYF. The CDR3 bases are TGTGCCATCAGTGAGCCAGGGCGGGGAAACACCATATATTTT.

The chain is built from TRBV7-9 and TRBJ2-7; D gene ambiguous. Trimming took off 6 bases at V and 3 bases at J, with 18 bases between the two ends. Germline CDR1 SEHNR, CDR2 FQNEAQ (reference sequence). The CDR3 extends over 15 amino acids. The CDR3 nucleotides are TGTGCCAGCAGTCCTGGCCCTCAACCGGACTACGAGCAGTACTTC. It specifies CASSPGPQPDYEQYF.

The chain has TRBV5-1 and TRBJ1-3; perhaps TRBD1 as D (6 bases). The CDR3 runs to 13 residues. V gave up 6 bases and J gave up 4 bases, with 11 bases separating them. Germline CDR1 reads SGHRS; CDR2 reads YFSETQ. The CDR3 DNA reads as TGCGCCAGCACCGAGACAGGAGGAAACACCATATATTTT. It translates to CASTETGGNTIYF.

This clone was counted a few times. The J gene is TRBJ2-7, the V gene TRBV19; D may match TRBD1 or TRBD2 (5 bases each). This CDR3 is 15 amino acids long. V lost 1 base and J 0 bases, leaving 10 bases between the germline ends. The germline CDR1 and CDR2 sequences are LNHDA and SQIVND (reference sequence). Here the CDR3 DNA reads TGTGCCAGTAGTATAGCGGGGCCGGTCTCCTACGAGCAGTACTTC. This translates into CASSIAGPVSYEQYF.

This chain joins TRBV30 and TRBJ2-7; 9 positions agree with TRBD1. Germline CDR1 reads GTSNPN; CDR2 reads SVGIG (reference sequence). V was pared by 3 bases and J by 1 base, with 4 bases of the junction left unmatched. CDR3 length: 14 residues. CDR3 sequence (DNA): TGTGCCTGGAGGGGGACAGGGAGTTCCTACGAGCAGTACTTC. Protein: CAWRGTGSSYEQYF.

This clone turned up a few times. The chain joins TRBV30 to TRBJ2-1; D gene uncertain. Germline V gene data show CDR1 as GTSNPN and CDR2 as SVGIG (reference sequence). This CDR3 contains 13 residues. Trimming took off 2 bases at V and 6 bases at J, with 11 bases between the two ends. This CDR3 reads CAWSSSLGNEQFF. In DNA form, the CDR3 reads TGTGCCTGGAGTAGTAGTTTGGGCAATGAGCAGTTCTTC.

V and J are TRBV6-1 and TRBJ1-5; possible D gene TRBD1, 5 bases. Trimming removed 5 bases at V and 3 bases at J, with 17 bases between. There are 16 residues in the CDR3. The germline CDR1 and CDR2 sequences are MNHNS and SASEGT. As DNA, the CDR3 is TGTGCCAGCAGTAAAGGCAGGGAACGGTTCAATCAGCCCCAGCATTTT. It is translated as CASSKGRERFNQPQHF.

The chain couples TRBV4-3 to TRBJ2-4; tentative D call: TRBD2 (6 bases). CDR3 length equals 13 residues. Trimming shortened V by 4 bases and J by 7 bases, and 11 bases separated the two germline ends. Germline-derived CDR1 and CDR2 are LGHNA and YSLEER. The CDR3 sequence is CASSLKAGNIQYF. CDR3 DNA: TGCGCCAGCAGCCTCAAGGCGGGGAACATTCAGTACTTC.

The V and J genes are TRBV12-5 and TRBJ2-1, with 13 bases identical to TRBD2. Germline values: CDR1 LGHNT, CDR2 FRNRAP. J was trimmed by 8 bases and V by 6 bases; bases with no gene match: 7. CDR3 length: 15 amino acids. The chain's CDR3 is CASGYGLAGVYEQFF. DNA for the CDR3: TGTGCTAGTGGGTATGGACTAGCGGGAGTCTATGAGCAGTTCTTC.

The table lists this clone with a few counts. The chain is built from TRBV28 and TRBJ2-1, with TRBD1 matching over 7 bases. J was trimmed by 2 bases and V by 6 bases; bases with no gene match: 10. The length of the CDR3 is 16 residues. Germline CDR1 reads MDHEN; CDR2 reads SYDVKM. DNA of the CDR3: TGTGCCAGCAGGAGGACCGGAGGACAGGCCTACAATGAGCAGTTCTTC. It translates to CASRRTGGQAYNEQFF.

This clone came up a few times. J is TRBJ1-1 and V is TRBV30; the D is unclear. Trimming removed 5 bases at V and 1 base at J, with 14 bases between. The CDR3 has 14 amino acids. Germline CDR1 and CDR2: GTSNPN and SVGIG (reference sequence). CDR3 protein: CAWDRGRENTEAFF. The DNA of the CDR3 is TGTGCCTGGGATCGTGGGCGGGAGAACACTGAAGCTTTCTTT.

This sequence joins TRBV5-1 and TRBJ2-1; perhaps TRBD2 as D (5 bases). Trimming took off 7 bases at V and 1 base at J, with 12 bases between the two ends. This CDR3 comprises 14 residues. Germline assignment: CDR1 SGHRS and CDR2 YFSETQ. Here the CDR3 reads CASEETGSYNEQFF. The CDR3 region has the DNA TGCGCCAGCGAGGAGACGGGGTCCTACAATGAGCAGTTCTTC.

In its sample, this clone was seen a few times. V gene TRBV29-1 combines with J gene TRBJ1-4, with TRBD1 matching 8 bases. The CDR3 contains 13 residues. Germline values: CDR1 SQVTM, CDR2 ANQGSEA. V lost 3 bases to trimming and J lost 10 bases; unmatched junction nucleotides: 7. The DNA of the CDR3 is TGCAGCGTTGAGGACAGGGTGTTGCGAAAACTGTTTTTT. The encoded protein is CSVEDRVLRKLFF.

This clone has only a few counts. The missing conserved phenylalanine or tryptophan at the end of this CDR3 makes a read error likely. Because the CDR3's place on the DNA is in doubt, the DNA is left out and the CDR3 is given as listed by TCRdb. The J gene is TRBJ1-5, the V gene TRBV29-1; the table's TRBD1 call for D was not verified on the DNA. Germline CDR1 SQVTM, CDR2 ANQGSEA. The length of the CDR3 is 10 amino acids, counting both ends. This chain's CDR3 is CSVERTGVDL.

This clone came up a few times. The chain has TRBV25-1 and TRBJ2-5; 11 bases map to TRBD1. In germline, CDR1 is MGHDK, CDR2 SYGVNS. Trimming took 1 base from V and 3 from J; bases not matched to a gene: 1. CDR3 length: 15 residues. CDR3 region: CASSEWGQGEETQYF. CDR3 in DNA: TGTGCCAGCAGTGAATGGGGACAGGGGGAAGAGACCCAGTACTTC.

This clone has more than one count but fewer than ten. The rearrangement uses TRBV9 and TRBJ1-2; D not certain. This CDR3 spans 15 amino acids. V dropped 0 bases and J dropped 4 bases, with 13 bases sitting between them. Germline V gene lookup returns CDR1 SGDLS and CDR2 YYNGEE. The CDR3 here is CASSVDPLSGYGYTF. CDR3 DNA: TGTGCCAGCAGCGTAGATCCTCTATCTGGCTATGGCTACACCTTC.

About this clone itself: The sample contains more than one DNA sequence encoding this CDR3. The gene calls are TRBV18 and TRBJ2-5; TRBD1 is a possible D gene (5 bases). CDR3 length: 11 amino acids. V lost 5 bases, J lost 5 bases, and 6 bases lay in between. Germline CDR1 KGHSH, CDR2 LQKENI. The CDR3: CASSNRETQYF. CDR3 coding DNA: TGTGCCAGCTCAAACAGGGAGACCCAGTACTTC. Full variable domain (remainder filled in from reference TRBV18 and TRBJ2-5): NAGVMQNPRHLVRRRGQEARLRCSPMKGHSHVYWYRQLPEEGLKFMVYLQKENIIDESGMPKERFSAEFPKEGPSILRIQQVVRGDSAAYFCASSNRETQYFGPGTRLLVL.

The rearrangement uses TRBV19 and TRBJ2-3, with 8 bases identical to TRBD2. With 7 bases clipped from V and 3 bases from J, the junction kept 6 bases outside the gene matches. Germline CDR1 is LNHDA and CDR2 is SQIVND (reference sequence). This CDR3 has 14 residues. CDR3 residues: CASTTSASTDTQYF. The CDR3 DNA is TGTGCCAGTACGACTAGCGCCTCAACAGATACGCAGTATTTT.

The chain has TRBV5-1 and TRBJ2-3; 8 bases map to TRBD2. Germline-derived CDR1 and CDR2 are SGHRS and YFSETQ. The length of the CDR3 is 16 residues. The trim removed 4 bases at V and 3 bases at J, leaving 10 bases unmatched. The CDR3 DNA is TGCGCCAGCAGCGTGTATAGCGGGATCGGTACAGATACGCAGTATTTT. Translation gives CASSVYSGIGTDTQYF.

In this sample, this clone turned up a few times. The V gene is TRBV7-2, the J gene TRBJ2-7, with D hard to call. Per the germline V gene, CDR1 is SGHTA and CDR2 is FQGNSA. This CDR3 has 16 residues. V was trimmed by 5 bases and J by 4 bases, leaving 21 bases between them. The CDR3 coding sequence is TGTGCCAGCAGCCAGTCCCATACCCCGCCTATATACGAGCAGTACTTC. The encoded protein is CASSQSHTPPIYEQYF. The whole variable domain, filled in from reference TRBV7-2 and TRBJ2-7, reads GAGVSQSPSNKVTEKGKDVELRCDPISGHTALYWYRQSLGQGLEFLIYFQGNSAPDKSGLPSDRFSAERTGGSVSTLTIQRTQQEDSAVYLCASSQSHTPPIYEQYFGPGTRLTVT.